This T cell receptor (beta chain) comes out of a study of shared clonotypes between healthy human individuals. The CDR3 spans 14 residues. The germline CDR1 and CDR2 sequences are ENHRY and SYGVKD. With 4 bases removed from V and 4 bases from J, the gap between germline ends came to 10 bases. It was at deep level that the assay was run. In the authors' methods: Because ImmunoSEQ provided only junction sequences with no quality scores, the filtering differed. Assay used: immunoSEQ multiplex PCR; TCRdb lists only in-frame clones, some missing. V and J calls and clone size come straight from that table; D and trimming were deduced from the DNA. This table holds about 460,000 clones, around 77% found once. The unsorted samples had about 95 million PBMCs used for genomic DNA.

The chain recombines TRBV10-3 with TRBJ2-2; D is unresolved. The sequence derives from a middle-aged woman in good health. Some clones in this sample may be carry-over from other donors' samples. What was sequenced was PBMCs. The CDR3 DNA reads as TGTGCCATCAGTGGTACGTCGGGCACCGGGGAGCTGTTTTTT. The encoded protein is CAISGTSGTGELFF.